The 8 T cell receptor beta chains below were found in one sample sequenced in a study of PD-L1 blockade in urothelial cancer (dated by TCRdb to about 2017). Sample time point, as interpreted from the label and publication: pretreatment peripheral blood. To prepare the library, the immunoSEQ multiplex PCR assay was applied. In its TCRdb copy, this immuneACCESS table keeps in-frame sequences only and misses some clones. Where compared with another copy, unresolved V genes explain less than half of these, and the others have no known cause. Recorded for this sample are roughly 130,000 clones; 70% to 85% of them occurred a single time. The ten largest clones add up to 2.5% to 4% of the sample. The sample consisted of PBMCs, taken around atezolizumab (anti-PD-L1) treatment. The source of these receptors is a man aged 45 to 65 with urothelial cancer.

This sequence joins TRBV5-1 and TRBJ2-7; D possibly corresponds to TRBD1 (6 bases). Germline assignment: CDR1 SGHRS and CDR2 YFSETQ. The CDR3 loop spans 13 amino acids. Between the trimmed V and J ends, which lost 3 bases and 2 bases, there was a span of 9 bases. Here the CDR3 reads CASSSGQTYEQYF. The CDR3 coding sequence is TGCGCCAGCAGCTCCGGACAGACCTACGAGCAGTACTTC.

The V gene is TRBV4-1, the J gene TRBJ2-5; TRBD2 aligns across 13 bases. The CDR3 runs 15 residues. Trimming removed 6 bases from V and 5 bases from J; junction bases left unmatched: 6. CDR1 and CDR2 (germline): MGHRA, YSYEKL. CDR3 loop: CASSPGTSGTETQYF. The CDR3, as DNA: TGCGCCAGCAGTCCCGGGACTAGCGGGACGGAGACCCAGTACTTC.

The chain recombines TRBV28 with TRBJ1-3; TRBD1 matches at 9 bases. V lost 4 bases to trimming and J lost 0 bases; unmatched junction nucleotides: 4. The length of the CDR3 is 16 residues. Germline V gene lookup returns CDR1 MDHEN and CDR2 SYDVKM. The CDR3 region is CASSSGTGRSGNTIYF. CDR3 bases: TGTGCCAGCAGTTCGGGGACAGGGCGCTCTGGAAACACCATATATTTT.

The rearrangement uses TRBV30 and TRBJ1-1; D gene ambiguous. V lost 1 base to trimming and J lost 1 base, with 7 bases between them. The CDR3 loop spans 13 amino acids. Per the germline V gene, CDR1 is GTSNPN and CDR2 is SVGIG (reference sequence). Here the CDR3 reads CAWSGAGNTEAFF. CDR3 DNA: TGTGCCTGGAGTGGGGCGGGGAACACTGAAGCTTTCTTT.

This clone turned up a few times. The rearrangement uses TRBV14 and TRBJ2-7; 7 positions agree with TRBD2. This CDR3 comprises 16 residues. Germline CDR1 reads SGHDN; CDR2 reads FVKESK. V gave up 0 bases and J gave up 1 base; unmatched junction bases: 6. The CDR3 reads CASSQEGGVLSYEQYF. The CDR3 nucleotides are TGTGCCAGCAGCCAAGAGGGGGGGGTATTGTCCTACGAGCAGTACTTC. The full variable domain, in which reference TRBV14 and TRBJ2-7 provide the parts outside the CDR3, is EAGVTQFPSHSVIEKGQTVTLRCDPISGHDNLYWYRRVMGKEIKFLLHFVKESKQDESGMPNNRFLAERTGGTYSTLKVQPAELEDSGVYFCASSQEGGVLSYEQYFGPGTRLTVT.

The J gene is TRBJ2-2, the V gene TRBV27, with D perhaps matching TRBD1 (5 bases). The CDR3 is 15 residues long. Per the germline V gene, CDR1 is MNHEY and CDR2 is SMNVEV (reference sequence). V lost 2 bases, J lost 2 bases, and 9 bases lay in between. The CDR3 DNA is TGTGCCAGCAGTTTAATTGGGGCAAACACCGGGGAGCTGTTTTTT. Translated, it gives CASSLIGANTGELFF.

The genes are TRBV30 and TRBJ2-5, with 7 positions matching TRBD1. The DNA end favors TRBJ2-7, so the J call may be wrong. The CDR3 consists of 15 residues. Germline assignment: CDR1 GTSNPN and CDR2 SVGIG (reference sequence). CDR3 sequence reads: CALLDRDSPGYEQYF. For the CDR3, the DNA is TGTGCCCTACTAGACAGGGATAGTCCCGGTTACGAGCAGTACTTC.

The rearrangement uses TRBV4-1 and TRBJ1-2; D not resolved. Germline values: CDR1 MGHRA, CDR2 YSYEKL. This CDR3 is 14 amino acids long. Trimming took 0 bases from V and 8 from J, leaving 13 bases between them. The CDR3 DNA is TGCGCCAGCAGCCAAGAGTGGGGAGCCGGCGGCTACACCTTC. It translates to CASSQEWGAGGYTF.